The 8 T cell receptor beta chains reported below all come from one sample, sequenced in a study of cytomegalovirus exposure and HLA in healthy donors. Use of 60 Vbeta and 13 Jbeta primers characterized the PCR. The method was immunoSEQ multiplex PCR; TCRdb's version includes in-frame clones alone and lacks a portion of them. The sample has approximately 130,000 clones, 85% seen once. The specimen was PBMCs. These receptors came from a woman in her twenties or thirties in good health and CMV-seropositive.

This sequence joins TRBV6-5 and TRBJ1-1; TRBD1 matches 7 bases. The CDR3 consists of 16 residues. The V and J ends lost 0 bases and 2 bases, in that order; junction bases with no gene match: 6. The V gene's germline CDR1 is MNHEY and CDR2 SVGAGI. CDR3 protein: CASSYSRGQFNTEAFF. DNA of the CDR3: TGTGCCAGCAGTTACTCGAGGGGACAGTTTAACACTGAAGCTTTCTTT.

Only one count was recorded for this clone. The chain employs TRBV6-6 and TRBJ1-1; D is perhaps TRBD1 (5 bases). Germline CDR1 MNHNY, CDR2 SVGAGI (reference sequence). V lost 0 bases, J lost 5 bases, and 13 bases lay in between. This CDR3 is built from 15 residues. This CDR3 reads CASSYSIASGTEAFF. DNA of the CDR3: TGTGCCAGCAGTTACTCGATAGCATCAGGGACTGAAGCTTTCTTT.

The rearrangement joins TRBV28 to TRBJ1-1; TRBD1 aligns across 8 bases. This CDR3 has 14 amino acids. V was clipped by 5 bases and J by 0 bases; unmatched bases: 2. From germline, CDR1 is MDHEN and CDR2 SYDVKM. CDR3: CASSQTGVNTEAFF. The CDR3 nucleotides are TGTGCCAGCAGTCAGACAGGGGTGAACACTGAAGCTTTCTTT.

The chain has TRBV30 and TRBJ2-5; TRBD1 matches 9 bases. The J call is uncertain, as TRBJ2-7 better fits the DNA end. The CDR3 spans 13 residues. CDR1 and CDR2 (germline): GTSNPN, SVGIG (reference sequence). The DNA for the CDR3 is TGTGCCTGGAGTCGGACAGGGGCCTACGAGCAGTACTTC. Translated: CAWSRTGAYEQYF.

This clone has just a few counts. V usage is TRBV6-1 and J usage is TRBJ2-5; 12 nucleotides agree with TRBD1. From germline, CDR1 is MNHNS and CDR2 SASEGT. J was trimmed by 2 bases and V by 4 bases; bases with no gene match: 2. The CDR3 covers 15 residues. CDR3 sequence (DNA): TGTGCCAGCAGTGGGGACAGGGGGCTTCAAGAGACCCAGTACTTC. It specifies CASSGDRGLQETQYF.

The J gene is TRBJ2-7, the V gene TRBV28, with TRBD2 matching 11 bases. Looked up from germline, CDR1 is MDHEN and CDR2 is SYDVKM. CDR3 length: 15 residues. Unmatched junction bases numbered 7, after V lost 6 bases and J lost 3 bases. The chain's CDR3 is CASSLSGRVSYEQYF. DNA for the CDR3: TGTGCCAGCAGCCTTAGCGGGAGGGTAAGCTACGAGCAGTACTTC.

This clone was picked up one time. The chain links TRBV6-1 to TRBJ2-1; D gene unclear. This CDR3 comprises 12 residues. Germline CDR1 MNHNS, CDR2 SASEGT. V was clipped by 6 bases and J by 16 bases, with 19 bases between them. DNA of the CDR3: TGTGCCAGCAGGCCGGAGAGCACTCTCACCTTCTTC. Residues: CASRPESTLTFF.

This chain links TRBV5-4 with TRBJ2-1; D may be TRBD2 (6 bases). Germline-derived CDR1 and CDR2 are SGHNT and YYREEE (reference sequence). Trimming stripped 1 base from V and 8 bases from J, with 19 bases between. The CDR3 contains 16 residues. CDR3 region: CASSLTGLRGSDEQFF. The CDR3, as DNA: TGTGCCAGCAGCTTGACGGGCCTTCGGGGGAGCGATGAGCAGTTCTTC.